This T cell receptor beta chain was captured by sequencing in a study of blood T cell repertoires in COVID-19. In the source study's methods: Reference gene primer amplification in the assay estimated nucleated cell counts. The repertoire was sequenced with immunoSEQ multiplex PCR; TCRdb's copy has only in-frame clones and lacks some. V and J calls and clone size are given by that table; D and trimming were obtained from the DNA. In the table there are under 150,000 clones, over 60% of which are singletons. The CDR3 totals 15 residues. Germline V gene sequence: CDR1 SGHRS, CDR2 YFSETQ. Trimming took 4 bases from V and 10 from J; bases not matched to a gene: 13.

The material sequenced was peripheral blood. This sequence joins TRBV5-1 and TRBJ2-1, with TRBD1 matching over 8 bases. This TCR derives from a woman older than 75 with active or convalescent COVID-19. The chain's CDR3 is CASSKSPGQGVEQFF. The CDR3 nucleotides read TGCGCCAGCAGCAAGTCCCCCGGACAGGGAGTAGAGCAGTTCTTC.